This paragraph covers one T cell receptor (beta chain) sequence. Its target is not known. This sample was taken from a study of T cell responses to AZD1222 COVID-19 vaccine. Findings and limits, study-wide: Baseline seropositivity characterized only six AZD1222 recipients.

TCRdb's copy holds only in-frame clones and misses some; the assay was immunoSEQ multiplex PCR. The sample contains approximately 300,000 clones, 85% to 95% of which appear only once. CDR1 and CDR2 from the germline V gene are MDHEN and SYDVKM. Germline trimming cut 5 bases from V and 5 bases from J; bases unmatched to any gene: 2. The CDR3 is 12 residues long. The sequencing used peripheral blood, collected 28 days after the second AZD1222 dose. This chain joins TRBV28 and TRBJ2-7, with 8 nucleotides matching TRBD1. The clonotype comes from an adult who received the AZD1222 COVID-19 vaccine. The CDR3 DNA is TGTGCCAGCAGTCAGGGGGCGAACGAGCAGTACTTC. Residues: CASSQGANEQYF.